This T cell receptor beta chain was sequenced for a study of T-cell reconstitution after alpha-beta-depleted transplantation in children. Points from the study as a whole: The origin of high day-60 TCRbeta diversity in some patients lay in surviving recipient T cells and thymic progenitors. Fresh T-cell production supplied most of the T-cell counts and diversity seen one year after transplant.

This clonotype has a count of ten or more. Its target is unknown. The authors prepared the TCRbeta library with unique molecular identifiers. TCRdb recomputed calls from the PCR reads with MiXCR, one row per CDR3 protein. The table lists 150,000 to 250,000 distinct CDR3 sequences, about 6% of them singletons, with roughly 4.5% in the top ten. Sequenced material: PBMCs, taken before TCRalphabeta/CD19-depleted stem cell transplant. The receptor comes from a girl under three years old with combined immunodeficiency, due to receive a stem cell transplant.

The CDR3 nucleotides are TGCAGCGTTGTAGGAGGGCCCTACGAGCAGTACTTC. This encodes CSVVGGPYEQYF. The chain carries TRBV29-1 and TRBJ2-7, with D maybe TRBD2 (6 bases). CDR3 length: 12 amino acids. The V gene lost 4 bases and the J gene lost 2 bases, with 9 bases spanning the gap. Germline V gene lookup returns CDR1 SQVTM and CDR2 ANQGSEA.